Each of the 10 T cell receptor beta chains below was sequenced from the same sample in a study of STAT5B mutations in CD4+ large granular lymphocyte leukemia. Method: immunoSEQ multiplex PCR; TCRdb's copy keeps in-frame clones and lacks some. The sample includes around 34,000 clones, around 81% seen only once; the top ten take less than 4.5%. The sequenced sample consisted of CD4+ T cells from blood buffy coats. These receptor sequences come from a human donor in good health.

J is TRBJ1-5 and V is TRBV5-1; perhaps TRBD1 as D (5 bases). CDR1 SGHRS and CDR2 YFSETQ come from the germline V gene. The CDR3 sequence is 15 residues long. Between the trimmed V and J ends, which lost 4 bases and 5 bases, there was a span of 16 bases. CDR3 protein: CASSPEVGADQPQHF. In nucleotides, the CDR3 is TGCGCCAGCAGCCCGGAGGTCGGGGCGGATCAGCCCCAGCATTTT.

CDR3 bases: TGTGCCAGCAGCGTGTACAATGAGCAGTTCTTC. As protein: CASSVYNEQFF. The chain recombines TRBV9 with TRBJ2-1; D is unresolved. Germline CDR1 is SGDLS and CDR2 is YYNGEE. The V end was cut by 2 bases, the J end by 4 bases, with 1 base between. This CDR3 has 11 residues.

V gene TRBV19 combines with J gene TRBJ1-2; maybe TRBD1 (6 bases). CDR3 length: 14 residues. The V end lost 2 bases, the J end lost 7 bases, and 14 bases lay between the germline ends. Germline V gives CDR1 LNHDA, CDR2 SQIVND (reference sequence). CDR3 coding DNA: TGTGCCAGTAGTATACTCCAGGGGCAGGGTGGCTACACCTTC. Translation: CASSILQGQGGYTF.

V and J are TRBV7-2 and TRBJ1-1, with D tentatively TRBD1 (5 bases). Germline assignment: CDR1 SGHTA and CDR2 FQGNSA. The germline V and J ends were trimmed by 5 bases and 6 bases, with 13 bases remaining between them. The CDR3 totals 13 residues. DNA for the CDR3: TGTGCCAGCAGCACCAGGGTCCCCCCTGAAGCTTTCTTT. Its protein product is CASSTRVPPEAFF.

As to this clone: Other DNA sequences of this sample code for an identical CDR3. This chain links TRBV6-6 with TRBJ1-2; 7 nucleotides line up with TRBD1. Losses at the gene ends were 2 bases for V and 8 bases for J; bases not matched to a gene: 8. Germline V CDR1 and CDR2: MNHNY, SVGAGI (reference sequence). The CDR3 has 14 residues. CDR3 nucleotide sequence: TGTGCCAGCAGTTACAGGGGGCTACTCCTAGGCTACACCTTC. This gives the protein CASSYRGLLLGYTF.

This chain joins TRBV7-9 and TRBJ2-3; a possible D gene is TRBD1 (5 bases). The CDR3 runs 14 residues. With 2 bases removed from V and 5 bases from J, the gap between germline ends came to 11 bases. The V gene's germline CDR1 is SEHNR and CDR2 FQNEAQ (reference sequence). CDR3 bases: TGTGCCAGCAGCTTACAGAAGGGGCTAGATACGCAGTATTTT. This sequence encodes CASSLQKGLDTQYF.

V usage is TRBV5-1 and J usage is TRBJ1-4; D gene ambiguous. Germline loops: CDR1 SGHRS, CDR2 YFSETQ. Trimming stripped 0 bases from V and 8 bases from J, with 14 bases between. CDR3 length: 15 amino acids. The CDR3 coding sequence is TGCGCCAGCAGCTTGGTTCCCGGAGGCGGAGAAAAACTGTTTTTT. Protein: CASSLVPGGGEKLFF.

The rearrangement joins TRBV9 to TRBJ2-2, with 8 nucleotides matching TRBD1. This CDR3 region has 16 residues. V lost 0 bases and J lost 6; bases outside the gene matches: 7. CDR1 is SGDLS and CDR2 is YYNGEE in the germline V gene. The CDR3 region has the DNA TGTGCCAGCAGCGTAGACGGACAGGGTGTCGCCGGGGAGCTGTTTTTT. It is translated as CASSVDGQGVAGELFF.

This clone has only a few counts. This specimen includes other DNA sequences encoding the same CDR3. This sequence joins TRBV28 and TRBJ2-5, with TRBD1 identical over 7 bases. Germline CDR1 is MDHEN and CDR2 is SYDVKM. J gave up 1 base and V 8 bases, and 4 bases lay outside the gene matches. The CDR3 is 13 residues long. CDR3 DNA: TGTGCCAGCCTCCGGGACAGCCAAGAGACCCAGTACTTC. It codes for CASLRDSQETQYF.

The rearrangement uses TRBV7-9 and TRBJ2-3; TRBD2 agrees at 7 bases. Germline V gene data show CDR1 as SEHNR and CDR2 as FQNEAQ (reference sequence). V dropped 7 bases and J dropped 4; count of bases not matched to a gene: 5. This CDR3 is built from 13 residues. CDR3 coding DNA: TGTGCCAGCACCCTCGCGGGGGCAGATACGCAGTATTTT. Protein product: CASTLAGADTQYF.